The clone carrying this T cell receptor (beta chain) was picked up many times. The time point: newly diagnosed GD, antithyroid drugs for less than 3 months. The TCR library was made from RNA extracted from PBMCs. Arm-PCR of CDR3 regions and iRepertoire HTBI primers were the basis on which TCR beta libraries were built. TCRdb processed the multiplex PCR reads anew with MiXCR; each CDR3 protein has one entry. The sample contains 250,000 to 300,000 distinct CDR3 sequences, around a sixth of which appear only once. These data originate in a study of regulatory T cells in long-lasting Graves disease. Germline V lookup: CDR1 SGHTA, CDR2 FQGTGA. V gave up 2 bases and J gave up 6 bases; unmatched junction bases: 8. This CDR3 is 15 amino acids long. These data were also filed under a second study, of T cells in Graves' hyperthyroidism and ophthalmopathy.

This specimen consisted of peripheral blood mononuclear cells (PBMCs), obtained at new diagnosis, from a patient treated with antithyroid drugs. This TCR derives from a woman aged 25 to 39 with Graves disease. J is TRBJ1-2 and V is TRBV7-3; TRBD1 aligns across 8 bases. Here the CDR3 reads CASSLGQGGIDGYTF. The DNA for the CDR3 is TGTGCCAGCAGCTTAGGACAGGGCGGCATCGATGGCTACACCTTC.